This T cell receptor beta chain originates from a study of T cells in localized non-small cell lung cancer. About this clone itself: The antigen remains undetermined.

Germline V gene data show CDR1 as SGHTA and CDR2 as FQGNSA. V was pared by 2 bases and J by 8 bases, with 12 bases between. The CDR3 has 13 residues. Sequencing was performed with immunoSEQ multiplex PCR; in TCRdb, only in-frame clones are kept and a portion is missing. The sample shows fewer than 25,000 clones, less than 90% of them seen only once. Study-wide results and limits: A single tumor region was sequenced, leaving heterogeneity possible. Appearing in adjacent lung were a median about 50 of the top 100 tumor clones. Uninvolved adjacent lung, not tumor, had the highest T cell clonality. In the blood, greater T cell density corresponded to longer overall survival.

The chain employs TRBV7-2 and TRBJ1-1, with a weak D call TRBD1 (5 bases). The sample here was peripheral blood, taken before any cancer treatment. This receptor was identified in a woman aged 40 to 75 with stage I lung adenocarcinoma. The CDR3 loop reads CASSLSLGGEAFF. The CDR3 DNA sequence: TGTGCCAGCAGCTTAAGTCTGGGGGGAGAAGCTTTCTTT.